This TCR beta chain was obtained from a study of technical replicates of blood from four donors. Clones were read by immunoSEQ multiplex PCR, and TCRdb kept only the in-frame ones, dropping some. The profile shows around 85,000 clones, approximately 94% of them singletons. The origin of this receptor is a human donor in good health. Sample: T cells isolated from PBMCs.

CDR3 region: CASSPRDRGPNTEAFF. Written as DNA, the CDR3 is TGTGCCAGCAGCCCCCGGGACAGGGGCCCGAACACTGAAGCTTTCTTT. The chain carries TRBV9 and TRBJ1-1; TRBD1 matches 10 bases. The V and J ends lost 4 bases and 1 base, in that order; junction bases with no gene match: 7. From germline, CDR1 is SGDLS and CDR2 YYNGEE. This CDR3 comprises 16 residues.